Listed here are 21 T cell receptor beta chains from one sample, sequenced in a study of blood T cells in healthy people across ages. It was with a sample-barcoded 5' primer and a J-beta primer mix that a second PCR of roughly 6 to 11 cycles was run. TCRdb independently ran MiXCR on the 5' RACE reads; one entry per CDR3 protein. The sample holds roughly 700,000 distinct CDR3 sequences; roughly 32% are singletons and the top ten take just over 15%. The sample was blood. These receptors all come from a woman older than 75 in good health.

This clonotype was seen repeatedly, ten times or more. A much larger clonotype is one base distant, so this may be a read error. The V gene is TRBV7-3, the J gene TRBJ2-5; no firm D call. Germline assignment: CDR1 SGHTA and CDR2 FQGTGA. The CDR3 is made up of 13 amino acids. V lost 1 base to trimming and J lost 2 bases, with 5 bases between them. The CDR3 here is CASSLSPQETQYF. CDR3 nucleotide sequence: TGTGCCAGCAGCTTAAGCCCGCAAGAGACCCAGTACTTC.

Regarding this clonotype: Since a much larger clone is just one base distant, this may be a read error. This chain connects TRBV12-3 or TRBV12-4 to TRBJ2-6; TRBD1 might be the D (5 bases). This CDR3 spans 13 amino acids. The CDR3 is CASATSGANVRTF. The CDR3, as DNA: TGTGCCAGCGCTACGTCTGGGGCCAACGTCCGGACTTTC.

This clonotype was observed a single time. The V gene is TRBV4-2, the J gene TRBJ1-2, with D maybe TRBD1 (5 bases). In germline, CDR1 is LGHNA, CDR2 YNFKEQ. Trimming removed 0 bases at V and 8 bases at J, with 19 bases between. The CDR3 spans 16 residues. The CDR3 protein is CASSQDLVGLRGGYTF. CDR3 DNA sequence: TGTGCCAGCAGCCAAGATCTGGTGGGACTAAGGGGAGGCTACACCTTC.

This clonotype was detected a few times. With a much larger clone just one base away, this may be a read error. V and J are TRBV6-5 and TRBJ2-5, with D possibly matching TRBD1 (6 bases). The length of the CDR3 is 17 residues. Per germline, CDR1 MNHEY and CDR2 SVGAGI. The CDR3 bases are TGTGCCGGCAGTTACTCGTCGGGACAAGGGTTTCCGGAGACCCAGTACTTC. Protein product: CAGSYSSGQGFPETQYF.

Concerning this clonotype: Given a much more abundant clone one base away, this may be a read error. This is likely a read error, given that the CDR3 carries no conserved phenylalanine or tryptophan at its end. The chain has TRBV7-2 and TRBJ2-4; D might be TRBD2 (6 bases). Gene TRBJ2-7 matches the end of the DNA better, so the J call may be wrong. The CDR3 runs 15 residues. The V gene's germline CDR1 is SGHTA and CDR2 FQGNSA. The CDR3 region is CASSFLWKGGYEQYL. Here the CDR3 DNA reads TGTGCCAGCAGCTTCTTATGGAAGGGAGGCTACGAGCAGTACCTC.

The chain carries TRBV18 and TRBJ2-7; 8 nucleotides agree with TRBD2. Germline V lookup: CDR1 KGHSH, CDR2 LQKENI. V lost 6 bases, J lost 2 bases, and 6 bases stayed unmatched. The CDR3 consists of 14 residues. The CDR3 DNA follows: TGTGCCAGCTCTGCCGGCGGGGGGCCCTACGAGCAGTACTTC. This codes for CASSAGGGPYEQYF.

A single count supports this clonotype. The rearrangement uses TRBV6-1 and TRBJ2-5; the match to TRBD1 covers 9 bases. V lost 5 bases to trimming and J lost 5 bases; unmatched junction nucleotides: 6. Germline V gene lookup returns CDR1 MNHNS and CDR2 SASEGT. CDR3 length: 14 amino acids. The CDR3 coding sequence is TGTGCCAGCAGTACACAGACAGGGGGGGAGACCCAGTACTTC. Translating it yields CASSTQTGGETQYF.

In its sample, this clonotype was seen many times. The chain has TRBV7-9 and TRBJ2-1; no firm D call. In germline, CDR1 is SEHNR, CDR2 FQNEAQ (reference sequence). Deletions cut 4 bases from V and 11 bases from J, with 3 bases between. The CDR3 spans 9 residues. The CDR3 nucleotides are TGTGCCAGCAGCTCTCAGCAGTTCTTC. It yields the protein CASSSQQFF.

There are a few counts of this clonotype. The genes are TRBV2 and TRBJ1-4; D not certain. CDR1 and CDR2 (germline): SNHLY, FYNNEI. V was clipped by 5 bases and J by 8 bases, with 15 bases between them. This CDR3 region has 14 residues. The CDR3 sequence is CASSNRARGEKLFF. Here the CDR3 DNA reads TGTGCCAGCAGTAATAGGGCCCGTGGGGAAAAACTGTTTTTT.

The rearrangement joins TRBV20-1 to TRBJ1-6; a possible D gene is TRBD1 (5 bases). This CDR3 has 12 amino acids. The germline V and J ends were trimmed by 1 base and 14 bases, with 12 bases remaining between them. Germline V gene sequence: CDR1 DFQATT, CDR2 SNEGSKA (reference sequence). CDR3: CSARGDDKTLHF. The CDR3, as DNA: TGCAGTGCTAGAGGGGACGATAAAACCCTCCACTTT.

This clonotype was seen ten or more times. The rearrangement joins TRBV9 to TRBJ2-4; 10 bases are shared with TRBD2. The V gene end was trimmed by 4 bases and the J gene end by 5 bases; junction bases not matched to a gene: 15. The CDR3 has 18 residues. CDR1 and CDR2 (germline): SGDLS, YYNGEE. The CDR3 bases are TGTGCCAGCAGCCCCCAATTCGCTAGCGGGGGACGCCAAAACATTCAGTACTTC. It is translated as CASSPQFASGGRQNIQYF.

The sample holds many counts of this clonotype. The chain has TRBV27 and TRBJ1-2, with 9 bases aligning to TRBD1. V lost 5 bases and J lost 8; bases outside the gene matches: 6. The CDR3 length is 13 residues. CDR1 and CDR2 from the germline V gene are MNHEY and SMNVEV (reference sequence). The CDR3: CASSKRTGEGYTF. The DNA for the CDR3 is TGTGCCAGCAGTAAAAGGACAGGGGAAGGCTACACCTTC.

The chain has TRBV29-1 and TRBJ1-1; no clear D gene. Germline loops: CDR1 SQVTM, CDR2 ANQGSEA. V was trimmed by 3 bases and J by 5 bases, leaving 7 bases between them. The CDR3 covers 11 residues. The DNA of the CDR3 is TGCAGCGTTGATAGAGAAACTGAAGCTTTCTTT. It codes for CSVDRETEAFF.

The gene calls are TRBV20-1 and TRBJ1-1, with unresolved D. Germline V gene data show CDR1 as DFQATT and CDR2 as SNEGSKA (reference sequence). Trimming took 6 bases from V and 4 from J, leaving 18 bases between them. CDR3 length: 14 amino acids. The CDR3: CSAPRTGLSTEAFF. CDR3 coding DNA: TGCAGTGCCCCCCGGACCGGCCTGAGCACTGAAGCTTTCTTT.

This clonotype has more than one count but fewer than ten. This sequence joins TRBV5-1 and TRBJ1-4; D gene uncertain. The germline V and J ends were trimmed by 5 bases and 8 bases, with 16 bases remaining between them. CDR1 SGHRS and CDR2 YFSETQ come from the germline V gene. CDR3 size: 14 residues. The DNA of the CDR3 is TGCGCCAGCAGGAGTGCGGGCTCCCACGAAAAACTGTTTTTT. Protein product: CASRSAGSHEKLFF.

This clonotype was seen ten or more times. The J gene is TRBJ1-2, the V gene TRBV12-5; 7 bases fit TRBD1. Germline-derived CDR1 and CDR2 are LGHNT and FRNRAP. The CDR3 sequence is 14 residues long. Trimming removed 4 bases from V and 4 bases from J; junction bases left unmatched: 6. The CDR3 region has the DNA TGTGCTAGTGGTTCTACGGGACAGTTCTATGGCTACACCTTC. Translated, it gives CASGSTGQFYGYTF.

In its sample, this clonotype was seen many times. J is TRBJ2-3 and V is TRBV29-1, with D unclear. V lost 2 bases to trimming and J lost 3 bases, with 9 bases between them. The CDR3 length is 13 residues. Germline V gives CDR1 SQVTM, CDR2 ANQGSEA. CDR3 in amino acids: CSVELGSTDTQYF. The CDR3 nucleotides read TGCAGCGTTGAACTAGGTAGTACAGATACGCAGTATTTT.

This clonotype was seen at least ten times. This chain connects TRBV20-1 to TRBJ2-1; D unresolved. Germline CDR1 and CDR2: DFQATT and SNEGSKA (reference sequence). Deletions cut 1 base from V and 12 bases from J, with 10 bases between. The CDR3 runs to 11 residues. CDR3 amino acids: CSARGRVGQFF. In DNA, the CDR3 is TGCAGTGCTAGAGGCAGAGTTGGGCAGTTCTTC.

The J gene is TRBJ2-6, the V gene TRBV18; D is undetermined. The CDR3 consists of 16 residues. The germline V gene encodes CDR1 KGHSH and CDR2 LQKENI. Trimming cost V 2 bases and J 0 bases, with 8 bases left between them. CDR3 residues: CASSPIGGSGANVLTF. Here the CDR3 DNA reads TGTGCCAGCTCACCAATAGGCGGCTCTGGGGCCAACGTCCTGACTTTC.

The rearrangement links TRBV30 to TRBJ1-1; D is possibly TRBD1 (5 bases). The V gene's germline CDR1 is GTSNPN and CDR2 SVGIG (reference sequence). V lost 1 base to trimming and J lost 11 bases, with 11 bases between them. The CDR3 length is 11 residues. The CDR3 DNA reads TGTGCCTGGAGTGATGGGGGGAGGGCTTTCTTT. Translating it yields CAWSDGGRAFF.

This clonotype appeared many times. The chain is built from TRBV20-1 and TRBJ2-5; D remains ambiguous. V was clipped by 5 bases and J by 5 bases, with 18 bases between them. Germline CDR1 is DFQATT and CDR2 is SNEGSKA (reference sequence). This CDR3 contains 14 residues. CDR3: CSAQRPTAAETQYF. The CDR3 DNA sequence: TGCAGTGCTCAGAGGCCCACAGCTGCGGAGACCCAGTACTTC.